The rows below give T cell receptor beta chains drawn from one sample of a study of blood T cell repertoires in COVID-19. Sequencing used immunoSEQ multiplex PCR; TCRdb keeps in-frame clones, though not all of them. Among about 250,000 clones listed, about 68% were seen once. The material sequenced was peripheral blood. These receptors came from a woman older than 75 with acute or convalescent COVID-19. Each CDR3 is given with its conserved first and last residue. A D gene is named only where the DNA matches it firmly. Size values are once, few and many counts, or a class for expanded clones, and some rows have none.

size: NA; V: TRBV3-1/TRBV3-2; J: TRBJ1-6; D: NA; DNA: TGTGCCAGCAGCCAGCAGGGTTCTGATTCACCCCTCCACTTT; CDR3: CASSQQGSDSPLHF
size: NA; V: TRBV29-1; J: TRBJ1-2; D: TRBD1; DNA: TGCAGCGTTTTAACAGGGGTTGGGTATGGCTACACCTTC; CDR3: CSVLTGVGYGYTF
size: NA; V: TRBV2; J: TRBJ2-1; D: TRBD2; DNA: TGTGCCAGCATCCTAGCGGGAGGGGGTGAGCAGTTCTTC; CDR3: CASILAGGGEQFF
size: NA; V: TRBV15; J: TRBJ1-5; D: NA; DNA: TGTGCCACCAGCAGACCCGGGACAACTAATCAGCCCCAGCATTTT; CDR3: CATSRPGTTNQPQHF
size: few; V: TRBV11-2; J: TRBJ2-7; D: TRBD2; DNA: TGTGCCAGCAGCCCCCGTGCTAGCGGGAGTCGACACGAGCAGTACTTC; CDR3: CASSPRASGSRHEQYF
size: NA; V: TRBV7-2; J: TRBJ1-2; D: TRBD1; DNA: TGTGCCAGCAGCTTAGAGCCGGGACAGGGCTCTGGCTACACCTTC; CDR3: CASSLEPGQGSGYTF
size: NA; V: TRBV5-6; J: TRBJ2-7; D: TRBD1; DNA: TGTGCCAGCAGCAGGGCGCCGGGGACAGACTACGAGCAGTACTTC; CDR3: CASSRAPGTDYEQYF
size: NA; V: TRBV4-3; J: TRBJ2-5; D: NA; DNA: TGCGCCAGCAGCCAAGATGTGTCGGGGTGGGAGACCCAGTACTTC; CDR3: CASSQDVSGWETQYF
size: NA; V: TRBV19; J: TRBJ2-3; D: TRBD1; DNA: TGTGCCAGTACCGGACAGGGGGGTACGCAGTATTTT; CDR3: CASTGQGGTQYF
size: NA; V: TRBV14; J: TRBJ2-3; D: TRBD2; DNA: TGTGCCAGCAGCCAAGGCGCCCGACTAGCGGGAACTACGCAGTATTTT; CDR3: CASSQGARLAGTTQYF
size: NA; V: TRBV11-2; J: TRBJ1-5; D: NA; DNA: TGTGCCAGCAGCCGAACAGTGAATCAGCCCCAGCATTTT; CDR3: CASSRTVNQPQHF
size: NA; V: TRBV6-2/TRBV6-3; J: TRBJ2-4; D: NA; DNA: TGTGCCAGCAGTCTAGGGGGTTTAGCCAAAAACATTCAGTACTTC; CDR3: CASSLGGLAKNIQYF
size: NA; V: TRBV5-1; J: TRBJ2-1; D: TRBD2; DNA: TGCGCCAGCAGCTTGGCTAGCGGGTCCCCCTACAATGAGCAGTTCTTC; CDR3: CASSLASGSPYNEQFF
size: NA; V: TRBV30; J: TRBJ2-1; D: NA; DNA: TGTGCCTGGAGTAGAAGAGGCAATGAGCAGTTCTTC; CDR3: CAWSRRGNEQFF
size: NA; V: TRBV19; J: TRBJ2-3; D: NA; DNA: TGTGCCAGTAGTATTGGTGAAACAGCATCAGATACGCAGTATTTT; CDR3: CASSIGETASDTQYF
size: NA; V: TRBV7-3; J: TRBJ2-3; D: NA; DNA: TGTGCCAGCAGTCAAAACGGGGGTGACCAGCGGGCGGATACGCAGTATTTT; CDR3: CASSQNGGDQRADTQYF
size: NA; V: TRBV5-1; J: TRBJ2-2; D: TRBD2; DNA: TGCGCCAGCAGCTGGGGCGGGAGCACCGGGGAGCTGTTTTTT; CDR3: CASSWGGSTGELFF
size: NA; V: TRBV6-6; J: TRBJ1-2; D: TRBD1; DNA: TGTGCCAGCAAGGACAGGGGGACCTATGGCTACACCTTC; CDR3: CASKDRGTYGYTF
size: NA; V: TRBV19; J: TRBJ2-2; D: NA; DNA: TGTGCCAGTAGACAGCCGAACACCGGGGAGCTGTTTTTT; CDR3: CASRQPNTGELFF
size: NA; V: TRBV12-3/TRBV12-4; J: TRBJ1-2; D: NA; DNA: TGTGCCAGCAACTTAAACGGGGGCTATGGCTACACCTTC; CDR3: CASNLNGGYGYTF
size: NA; V: TRBV5-4; J: TRBJ2-3; D: NA; DNA: TGTGCCAGCAGCTTGGGGACTCCCTCGAGCACAGATACGCAGTATTTT; CDR3: CASSLGTPSSTDTQYF
size: few; V: TRBV7-2; J: TRBJ1-5; D: NA; DNA: TGTGCCAGCAGCTTATACTATAATCAGCCCCAGCATTTT; CDR3: CASSLYYNQPQHF
size: NA; V: TRBV25-1; J: TRBJ2-1; D: NA; DNA: TGTGCCAGCAGTGATCCCCGGACTACCTCCTACAATGAGCAGTTCTTC; CDR3: CASSDPRTTSYNEQFF
size: NA; V: TRBV11-3; J: TRBJ2-7; D: NA; DNA: TGTGCCAGCAGCCTCGTGGAGGGCGGTGAGCAGTACTTC; CDR3: CASSLVEGGEQYF
size: NA; V: TRBV11-2; J: TRBJ1-3; D: NA; DNA: TGTGCCAGCAGCCCTTTCCGAAACACCATATATTTT; CDR3: CASSPFRNTIYF
size: NA; V: TRBV7-2; J: TRBJ2-1; D: TRBD2; DNA: TGTGCCAGCAGCTCCTTAGGACTAGCCGTCGAGCAGTTCTTC; CDR3: CASSSLGLAVEQFF
size: NA; V: TRBV6-6; J: TRBJ1-6; D: TRBD1; DNA: TGTGCCAGCAGACCCCCTCAGGGGGCAGCCTCACCCCTCCACTTT; CDR3: CASRPPQGAASPLHF
size: once; V: TRBV27; J: TRBJ2-7; D: NA; DNA: TGTGCCAGCAGTTTACGGCTAGCGCTAGCCTACGAGCAGTACTTC; CDR3: CASSLRLALAYEQYF
size: few; V: TRBV18; J: TRBJ2-4; D: TRBD2; DNA: TGTGCCAGCTCACCAACCTCTCCGGGAGGGCTAGCCAAAAACATTCAGTACTTC; CDR3: CASSPTSPGGLAKNIQYF
size: NA; V: TRBV7-8; J: TRBJ1-5; D: NA; DNA: TGTGCCAGCAGCTTAGAGCTGGGCAATCAGCCCCAGCATTTT; CDR3: CASSLELGNQPQHF
size: NA; V: TRBV3-1/TRBV3-2; J: TRBJ1-2; D: TRBD1; DNA: TGTGCCAGCAGCAATTGGGACAGGGCAGTTGGCTATGGCTACACCTTC; CDR3: CASSNWDRAVGYGYTF
size: NA; V: TRBV27; J: TRBJ1-5; D: TRBD1; DNA: TGTGCCAGCAGTACCCGGGACAGGGGTCCCAATCAGCCCCAGCATTTT; CDR3: CASSTRDRGPNQPQHF
size: NA; V: TRBV6-5; J: TRBJ1-5; D: NA; DNA: TGTGCCAGCAGGAACACAGGCGGTAATCAGCCCCAGCATTTT; CDR3: CASRNTGGNQPQHF
size: NA; V: TRBV6-1; J: TRBJ1-5; D: TRBD1; DNA: TGTGCCAGCAGTGAAGCTTCCCGGACAGGCCGTGAGGCCCAGCATTTT; CDR3: CASSEASRTGREAQHF
size: NA; V: TRBV4-3; J: TRBJ2-5; D: TRBD2; DNA: TGCGCCAGCAGCCAAGATATGCTGTCTAGCGGGGGGGAGACCCAGTACTTC; CDR3: CASSQDMLSSGGETQYF
size: NA; V: TRBV25-1; J: TRBJ2-1; D: NA; DNA: TGTGCCAGCAGTTCAAAAAGGGGCCAGGGTATGGTCAATGAGCAGTTCTTC; CDR3: CASSSKRGQGMVNEQFF
size: many; V: TRBV6-5; J: TRBJ2-7; D: TRBD1; DNA: TGTGCCAGCAGTTACTCGATAGGACAGGGCCGCGAGCAGTACTTC; CDR3: CASSYSIGQGREQYF
size: NA; V: TRBV11-2; J: TRBJ1-2; D: NA; DNA: TGTGCCAGCAGCTTTCAGGGTGTTGACTATGGCTACACCTTC; CDR3: CASSFQGVDYGYTF
size: once; V: TRBV9; J: TRBJ1-2; D: NA; DNA: TGTGCCAGCAGCGTAGGGCCAGATAACTATGGCTACACCTTC; CDR3: CASSVGPDNYGYTF
size: NA; V: TRBV28; J: TRBJ2-7; D: TRBD2; DNA: TGTGCCAGCAGCCGACCGGCAAGCGGGGGGTACGAGCAGTACTTC; CDR3: CASSRPASGGYEQYF
size: NA; V: TRBV4-1; J: TRBJ1-5; D: TRBD1; DNA: TGCGCCAGCAGCCGGTCCGACAGGGGGAATCAGCCCCAGCATTTT; CDR3: CASSRSDRGNQPQHF
size: NA; V: TRBV9; J: TRBJ2-1; D: TRBD2; DNA: TGTGCCAGCAGCGTCTCCAGCGGGATTGGGTACAATGAGCAGTTCTTC; CDR3: CASSVSSGIGYNEQFF
size: few; V: TRBV14; J: TRBJ2-1; D: NA; DNA: TGTGCCAGCAGCCAAGTTGTCAGAGCGGGCTCCTACAATGAGCAGTTCTTC; CDR3: CASSQVVRAGSYNEQFF
size: NA; V: TRBV2; J: TRBJ2-5; D: NA; DNA: TGTGCCAGCAGTGAAGCGCTTGGTGTACGGGAGACCCAGTACTTC; CDR3: CASSEALGVRETQYF
size: NA; V: TRBV18; J: TRBJ1-3; D: NA; DNA: TGTGCCAGCTCCGGGGGCTCTGGAAACACCATATATTTT; CDR3: CASSGGSGNTIYF
size: NA; V: TRBV21-1; J: TRBJ2-1; D: NA; DNA: TGTGCCAGCAGCAAATGGGGGGAGCGGGAGGGCCTGAGGAATGAGCAGTTCTTC; CDR3: CASSKWGEREGLRNEQFF
size: NA; V: TRBV10-3; J: TRBJ1-5; D: TRBD1; DNA: TGTGCCACCCGCCCAGGGACAGGGGATCAGCCCCAGCATTTT; CDR3: CATRPGTGDQPQHF
size: few; V: TRBV18; J: TRBJ2-5; D: TRBD1; DNA: TGTGCCAGCTCACCACCGATGGGACAGCAAGAGACCCAGTACTTC; CDR3: CASSPPMGQQETQYF
size: few; V: TRBV19; J: TRBJ2-6; D: NA; DNA: TGTGCCAGTAGTAACTCAGGAGGGTCTGGGGCCAACGTCCTGACTTTC; CDR3: CASSNSGGSGANVLTF
size: NA; V: TRBV28; J: TRBJ1-2; D: NA; DNA: TGTGCCAGCAGTATCATGACAGGATGGTTAGAGAATGGCTACACCTTC; CDR3: CASSIMTGWLENGYTF
size: NA; V: TRBV28; J: TRBJ2-3; D: NA; DNA: TGTGCCAGCAGTTTAAACCCGGGTGGCAGCACAGATACGCAGTATTTT; CDR3: CASSLNPGGSTDTQYF
size: NA; V: TRBV19; J: TRBJ2-7; D: TRBD1; DNA: TGTGCCAGTAGTAACCTACAGGGGGCCTACGAGCAGTACTTC; CDR3: CASSNLQGAYEQYF
size: NA; V: TRBV7-9; J: TRBJ1-5; D: TRBD1; DNA: TGTGCCAGCAGCTTAGGGGACAGGGGTAATCAGCCCCAGCATTTT; CDR3: CASSLGDRGNQPQHF
size: few; V: TRBV29-1; J: TRBJ2-1; D: NA; DNA: TGCAGCGTTTCTTATACGCGCAATGAGCAGTTCTTC; CDR3: CSVSYTRNEQFF
size: NA; V: TRBV4-3; J: TRBJ1-3; D: NA; DNA: TGCGCCAGCAGCCAAGATCTGAGGGGGAGAAACACCATATATTTT; CDR3: CASSQDLRGRNTIYF